This T cell receptor (beta chain) emerged from a study of OX40 agonist ivuxolimab in advanced cancers. Study-level findings and limits: CD4+ and CD8+ blood T cells expanded clonally by week 6 at 0.1 to 3.0 mg/kg.

Turning to this clone: No antigen is known for it.

The table came from immunoSEQ multiplex PCR; TCRdb's copy has only in-frame clones and leaves some out. The sample records around 79,000 clones, over 75% being singletons. The CDR3 has 16 residues. Germline V gene lookup returns CDR1 LGHNA and CDR2 YNFKEQ. V lost 3 bases and J 6 bases, leaving 19 bases between the germline ends. The chain is built from TRBV4-2 and TRBJ2-3; the D gene is possibly TRBD1 (6 bases). Sequenced here: CD4+ or CD8+ T cells sorted from blood, sampled in a trial of the OX40 agonist ivuxolimab. This clonotype was sampled from an adult with an advanced solid tumor such as melanoma, head and neck, liver or kidney cancer. CDR3 DNA: TGTGCCAGCAGCCAGTTAGTGGGGGCTACCCCGGATACGCAGTATTTT. Protein: CASSQLVGATPDTQYF.